This T cell receptor (beta chain) was captured by sequencing in a study of identical twins. TCRdb used MiXCR to reprocess the 5' RACE reads, holding one entry per CDR3 protein. The sample yields roughly 280,000 distinct CDR3 sequences, less than 9.5% seen once. Only healthy Caucasians were enrolled as donors. The CDR3 totals 17 residues. The germline V gene has CDR1 SGHVS and CDR2 FNYEAQ. Trimming pared 5 bases from V and 7 bases from J, leaving 26 bases between. This clonotype came up a few times. The same specimen was also included in a second study, on yellow fever vaccine responses in identical twins. In that study: Twins' vaccine T cell response reportedly gave the appearance of partial convergence and partial personalization.

Sample: CD8+ T cells sorted from blood. The gene calls are TRBV7-6 and TRBJ2-5; tentative D call: TRBD1 (6 bases). The clonotype originates from a woman aged 18 to 35 in good health. This CDR3 is CASSHPAEGAIRGTQYF. Written as DNA, the CDR3 is TGTGCCAGCAGCCACCCAGCGGAAGGAGCTATCAGGGGGACCCAGTACTTC.